This TCR beta chain was obtained from a study of T cell repertoires in cytomegalovirus infection. Across the whole study: Researchers turned to recently identified HLA-C-restricted CMV epitopes as well as well-studied HLA-B-restricted ones. Findings and caveats of the study: Adding up the frequency of public TCR beta families identified people who carried CMV plus the relevant HLA.

As regards this clonotype: The antigen is undetermined.

In TCRdb, the reads were re-called with MiXCR into one record per CDR3 protein. There are around 710,000 distinct CDR3 sequences in the sample; around 29% occur only once, and about an eighth lies in the top ten. CDR1 and CDR2 from the germline V gene are MNHNS and SASEGT. V gave up 1 base and J gave up 2 bases, with 11 bases separating them. The CDR3 spans 15 residues. Material: cultured CD8+ T cells from PBMCs, obtained from culture after CMV antigen stimulation. This sequence originates from a human donor in good health (CMV status not recorded). Some clones in this sample may be carry-over from other donors' samples. The V and J genes are TRBV6-1 and TRBJ1-2; maybe TRBD1 (5 bases). The chain's CDR3 is CASSEGGDLNYGYTF. The CDR3 DNA sequence: TGTGCCAGCAGTGAAGGAGGGGATTTGAACTATGGCTACACCTTC.